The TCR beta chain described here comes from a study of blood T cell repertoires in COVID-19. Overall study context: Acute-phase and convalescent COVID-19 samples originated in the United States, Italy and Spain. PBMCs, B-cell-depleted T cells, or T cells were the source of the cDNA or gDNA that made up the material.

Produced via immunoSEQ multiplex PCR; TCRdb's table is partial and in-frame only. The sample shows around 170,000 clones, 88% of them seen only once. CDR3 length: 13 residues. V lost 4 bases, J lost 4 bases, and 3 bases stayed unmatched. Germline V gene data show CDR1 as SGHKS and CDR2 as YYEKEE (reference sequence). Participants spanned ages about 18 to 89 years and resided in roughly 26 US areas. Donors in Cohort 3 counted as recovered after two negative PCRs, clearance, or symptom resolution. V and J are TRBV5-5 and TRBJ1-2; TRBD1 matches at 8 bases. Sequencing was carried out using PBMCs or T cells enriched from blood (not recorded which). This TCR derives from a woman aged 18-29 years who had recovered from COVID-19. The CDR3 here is CASSAGGGYGYTF. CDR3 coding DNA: TGTGCCAGCAGCGCAGGGGGCGGCTATGGCTACACCTTC.